This T cell receptor (beta chain) is drawn from a study of CD8+ T cells in alopecia areata. Extraction and reverse transcription of RNA yielded cDNA as the sequencing template. Profiling relied on immunoSEQ multiplex PCR, and the TCRdb table lists in-frame clones only, not all of them. Counted here are a few hundred thousand clones, just over 65% occurring once; the ten biggest clones make up roughly 1.2%. This clone was observed a handful of times. V lost 7 bases and J lost 7, with 16 bases in between. The CDR3 sequence is 13 residues long. The germline V gene encodes CDR1 MNHEY and CDR2 SVGAGI. Noted treatment: oral pan-JAK inhibitor, 5-10 mg twice daily.

The TCR originated in a human donor with alopecia areata. The chain uses TRBV6-5 and TRBJ1-2, with no clear D. Material: CD4+ T cells sorted from blood, obtained at approximately week 42, from a patient treated with tofacitinib. The CDR3: CASTPSRMGGYTF. The CDR3 bases are TGTGCCAGCACCCCCTCCCGAATGGGTGGCTACACCTTC.